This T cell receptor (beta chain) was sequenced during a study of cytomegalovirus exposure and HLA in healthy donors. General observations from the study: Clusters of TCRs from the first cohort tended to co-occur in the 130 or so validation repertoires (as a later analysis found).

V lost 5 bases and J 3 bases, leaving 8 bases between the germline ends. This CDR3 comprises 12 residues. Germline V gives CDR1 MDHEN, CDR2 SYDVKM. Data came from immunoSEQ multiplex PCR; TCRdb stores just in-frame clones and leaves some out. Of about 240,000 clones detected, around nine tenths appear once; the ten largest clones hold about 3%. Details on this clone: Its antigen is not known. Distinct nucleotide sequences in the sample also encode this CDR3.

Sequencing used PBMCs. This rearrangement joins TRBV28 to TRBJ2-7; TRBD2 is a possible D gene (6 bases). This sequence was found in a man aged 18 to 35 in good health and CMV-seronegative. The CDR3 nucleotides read TGTGCCAGCAGTAGGGGACTCTACGAGCAGTACTTC. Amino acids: CASSRGLYEQYF.